Each of the 3 T cell receptor beta chains below was sequenced from the same sample in a study of OX40 agonist ivuxolimab in advanced cancers. Data came from immunoSEQ multiplex PCR; TCRdb stores just in-frame clones and leaves some out. Of approximately 77,000 clones in the sample, more than 80% were seen once. The source material was CD4+ or CD8+ T cells sorted from blood, sampled in a trial of the OX40 agonist ivuxolimab. The receptor source for this set is an adult with an advanced solid tumor such as melanoma, head and neck, liver or kidney cancer.

This clone appeared once. The gene calls are TRBV30 and TRBJ1-5; D uncertain. The germline V gene encodes CDR1 GTSNPN and CDR2 SVGIG (reference sequence). Trimming removed 0 bases at V and 1 base at J, with 7 bases between. The CDR3 length is 14 residues. CDR3 in amino acids: CAWSVTRSNQPQHF. As DNA, the CDR3 is TGTGCCTGGAGTGTAACTAGGAGCAATCAGCCCCAGCATTTT.

This rearrangement joins TRBV11-2 to TRBJ1-3; D may be TRBD1 (5 bases). This CDR3 region has 16 residues. V was clipped by 1 base and J by 2 bases, with 12 bases between them. Germline V gene lookup returns CDR1 SGHAT and CDR2 FQNNGV. Here the CDR3 reads CASSLGGERTGNTIYF. The CDR3 DNA is TGTGCCAGCAGCTTAGGAGGGGAAAGGACTGGAAACACCATATATTTT.

The chain has TRBV27 and TRBJ2-3; TRBD1 is a possible D gene (5 bases). V lost 6 bases to trimming and J lost 3 bases, with 13 bases between them. This CDR3 contains 14 residues. Germline V CDR1 and CDR2: MNHEY, SMNVEV (reference sequence). The CDR3 nucleotides are TGTGCCAGCAGCAGTCGACAGACGACAGATACGCAGTATTTT. It codes for CASSSRQTTDTQYF.